This entry lists 20 T cell receptor beta chains sequenced from one sample in a study of blood T cell repertoires in COVID-19 (dated by TCRdb to between 2020 and 2021). Library generation was performed with the immunoSEQ multiplex PCR assay. Held by TCRdb, this immuneACCESS table contains in-frame sequences only and omits some clones. Under half of the omission traces to an unresolved V gene where checked; the cause of the rest is unknown. Present in this sample are fewer than 200,000 clones, nearly 90% of which were seen just once. The ten largest make up under 2% of the sample. The sequenced material came from peripheral blood. These receptors all stem from a man younger than 35 who had recovered from COVID-19.

The rearrangement uses TRBV7-2 and TRBJ1-2; TRBD1 agrees at 11 bases. CDR3 length: 14 amino acids. Trimming cost V 5 bases and J 5 bases; bases outside gene matches: 4. The germline V gene has CDR1 SGHTA and CDR2 FQGNSA. CDR3 nucleotides: TGTGCCAGCAGCCTGGGACAGGGGGTATATGGCTACACCTTC. It specifies CASSLGQGVYGYTF.

This sequence joins TRBV6-6 and TRBJ2-7, with D perhaps TRBD2 (6 bases). Per germline, CDR1 MNHNY and CDR2 SVGAGI (reference sequence). With 0 bases removed from V and 3 bases from J, the gap between germline ends came to 12 bases. The CDR3 has 15 residues. The CDR3 spells CASSYSGTGFYEQYF. In DNA, the CDR3 is TGTGCCAGCAGTTACTCCGGGACTGGTTTCTACGAGCAGTACTTC.

The gene calls are TRBV23-1 and TRBJ2-5; tentatively, D is TRBD2 (6 bases). TRBV23-1 is noted as an ORF with a role that remains uncertain. This CDR3 region has 14 residues. The V and J ends lost 0 bases and 3 bases respectively, with 8 bases between them. The CDR3 DNA sequence: TGCGCCAGCAGTCAATCGGGGGGTAAAGAGACCCAGTACTTC. Translating it yields CASSQSGGKETQYF.

The J gene is TRBJ2-7, the V gene TRBV27, with D unresolved. Trimming cost V 0 bases and J 5 bases, with 8 bases left between them. Germline CDR1 MNHEY, CDR2 SMNVEV (reference sequence). The CDR3 has 13 amino acids. CDR3: CASSLSRSNEQYF. CDR3 sequence (DNA): TGTGCCAGCAGTTTATCGCGTAGCAACGAGCAGTACTTC.

The V call is TRBV4-2, the J call TRBJ1-2, with 11 positions matching TRBD1. The V gene end was trimmed by 0 bases and the J gene end by 8 bases; junction bases not matched to a gene: 11. This CDR3 has 17 residues. CDR1 and CDR2 (germline): LGHNA, YNFKEQ. CDR3 DNA sequence: TGTGCCAGCAGCCAAGATAGAGGAGCCGGGACAGGGGGAGGCTACACCTTC. Protein: CASSQDRGAGTGGGYTF.

V gene TRBV9 combines with J gene TRBJ2-7, with D perhaps matching TRBD2 (5 bases). This CDR3 comprises 13 residues. V gave up 3 bases and J gave up 6 bases, with 13 bases separating them. The germline gives CDR1 SGDLS, CDR2 YYNGEE. CDR3 protein: CASSADSPGEQYF. The CDR3 DNA reads as TGTGCCAGCAGCGCGGACTCCCCCGGCGAGCAGTACTTC.

V and J are TRBV7-9 and TRBJ1-1, with D hard to call. The CDR3 length is 15 residues. Trimming took 2 bases from V and 1 from J, leaving 11 bases between them. Germline V lookup: CDR1 SEHNR, CDR2 FQNEAQ (reference sequence). The CDR3 region is CASSLFDTGNTEAFF. CDR3 bases: TGTGCCAGCAGCTTATTTGACACCGGGAACACTGAAGCTTTCTTT.

V usage is TRBV19 and J usage is TRBJ1-5; 10 bases are a match to TRBD1. From germline, CDR1 is LNHDA and CDR2 SQIVND (reference sequence). J lost 4 bases, V lost 6 bases, and 9 bases had no gene match. The CDR3 sequence is 16 residues long. The CDR3 is CASSLGWGQGNQPQHF. Here the CDR3 DNA reads TGTGCCAGTAGCCTCGGGTGGGGACAGGGGAATCAGCCCCAGCATTTT.

This chain connects TRBV21-1 to TRBJ2-2; the table's D call, TRBD2, was not checked against the DNA. TRBV21-1 is listed as a pseudogene. This CDR3 is built from 17 residues. The CDR3 loop is CASSCNLGLYNTGELFF. CDR3 in DNA: TGTGCCAGCAGCTGCAATTTAGGACTATATAACACCGGGGAGCTGTTTTTT.

The chain uses TRBV5-1 and TRBJ2-5; 8 nucleotides match TRBD1. Looked up from germline, CDR1 is SGHRS and CDR2 is YFSETQ. V dropped 4 bases and J dropped 4; count of bases not matched to a gene: 6. The CDR3 sequence is 14 residues long. This CDR3 reads CASSAGQGGETQYF. The CDR3 DNA reads TGCGCCAGCAGCGCCGGACAGGGCGGAGAGACCCAGTACTTC.

V and J are TRBV9 and TRBJ1-4; TRBD1 matches at 9 bases. The germline gives CDR1 SGDLS, CDR2 YYNGEE. V was pared by 0 bases and J by 5 bases, with 8 bases of the junction left unmatched. This CDR3 contains 17 residues. CDR3 nucleotide sequence: TGTGCCAGCAGCGTAGAGGGGACAGGGCTATTGAATGAAAAACTGTTTTTT. Protein product: CASSVEGTGLLNEKLFF. Full variable domain (outside the CDR3, taken from reference TRBV9 and TRBJ1-4): DSGVTQTPKHLITATGQRVTLRCSPRSGDLSVYWYQQSLDQGLQFLIQYYNGEERAKGNILERFSAQQFPDLHSELNLSSLELGDSALYFCASSVEGTGLLNEKLFFGSGTQLSVL.

The V and J genes are TRBV13 and TRBJ2-7, with D possibly matching TRBD1 (6 bases). The V end lost 7 bases, the J end lost 3 bases, and 19 bases lay between the germline ends. Germline assignment: CDR1 PRHDT and CDR2 FYEKMQ (reference sequence). The CDR3 contains 15 residues. CDR3 in DNA: TGTGCCAGCACCCTCGGACAGATAAGAATCTACGAGCAGTACTTC. Residues: CASTLGQIRIYEQYF.

CDR3 sequence (DNA): TGTGCCAGCAGCCAACTGTACAGCGGGAGTAGGAATGAGCAGTTCTTC. This codes for CASSQLYSGSRNEQFF. The chain carries TRBV3-1 (or the pseudogene TRBV3-2) and TRBJ2-1; 8 bases agree with TRBD2. With V trimmed by 2 bases and J by 7 bases, 10 bases remained unmatched. The CDR3 totals 16 residues. Germline CDR1 and CDR2: LGHDT and YNNKEL (reference sequence).

V and J are TRBV6-5 and TRBJ2-7; 7 bases align to TRBD1. CDR1 is MNHEY, CDR2 SVGAGI, per germline. This CDR3 contains 11 residues. The trim removed 8 bases at V and 3 bases at J, leaving 1 base unmatched. The DNA for the CDR3 is TGTGCCAGCGCAGGGGGCTACGAGCAGTACTTC. Amino acids: CASAGGYEQYF.

The chain uses TRBV24-1 and TRBJ2-3; 10 bases line up with TRBD1. Germline V gene sequence: CDR1 KGHDR, CDR2 SFDVKD. V shed 4 bases, J shed 4 bases, and the junction held 7 bases outside the gene matches. This CDR3 comprises 16 residues. The CDR3 protein is CATSDPGQGHPDTQYF. The CDR3 bases are TGTGCCACCAGTGACCCGGGACAGGGGCATCCAGATACGCAGTATTTT.

This sequence joins TRBV3-1 (or the pseudogene TRBV3-2) and TRBJ1-1; tentative D call: TRBD1 (6 bases). CDR1 is LGHDT and CDR2 is YNNKEL in the germline V gene (reference sequence). This CDR3 comprises 13 residues. V dropped 4 bases and J dropped 9 bases, with 15 bases sitting between them. The CDR3: CASSRTGRTQAFF. Written as DNA, the CDR3 is TGTGCCAGCAGCCGAACAGGGAGAACCCAAGCTTTCTTT.

The V call is TRBV6-5, the J call TRBJ2-7; 9 bases are a match to TRBD1. CDR1 and CDR2 from the germline V gene are MNHEY and SVGAGI. The CDR3 is 14 residues long. J was trimmed by 5 bases and V by 5 bases; bases with no gene match: 7. The CDR3 DNA reads TGTGCCAGCAGTACAGGGACAGGGTTAAACGAGCAGTACTTC. This translates into CASSTGTGLNEQYF.

V and J are TRBV4-1 and TRBJ2-3; 10 nucleotides line up with TRBD2. Germline CDR1 MGHRA, CDR2 YSYEKL. The CDR3 has 16 amino acids. V was clipped by 4 bases and J by 7 bases; unmatched bases: 11. This CDR3 is CASSRGASGSQNTQYF. The CDR3 DNA reads TGCGCCAGCAGCCGCGGCGCTAGCGGGAGCCAGAATACGCAGTATTTT.

The rearrangement uses TRBV9 and TRBJ2-1; TRBD2 matches 8 bases. The CDR3 consists of 19 residues. The V gene's germline CDR1 is SGDLS and CDR2 YYNGEE. Trimming cost V 0 bases and J 0 bases; bases outside gene matches: 11. CDR3 coding DNA: TGTGCCAGCAGCGTAGGGGCTAGCGGGTGGCTCAGCTCCTACAATGAGCAGTTCTTC. The encoded protein is CASSVGASGWLSSYNEQFF.

This chain uses TRBV5-6 with TRBJ2-5; TRBD1 matches 7 bases. This CDR3 has 15 amino acids. The V gene end was trimmed by 2 bases and the J gene end by 5 bases; junction bases not matched to a gene: 9. Per the germline V gene, CDR1 is SGHDT and CDR2 is YYEEEE. In DNA form, the CDR3 reads TGTGCCAGCAGCTTATTGCACAGGGGTTTTGAGACCCAGTACTTC. Amino acids: CASSLLHRGFETQYF.